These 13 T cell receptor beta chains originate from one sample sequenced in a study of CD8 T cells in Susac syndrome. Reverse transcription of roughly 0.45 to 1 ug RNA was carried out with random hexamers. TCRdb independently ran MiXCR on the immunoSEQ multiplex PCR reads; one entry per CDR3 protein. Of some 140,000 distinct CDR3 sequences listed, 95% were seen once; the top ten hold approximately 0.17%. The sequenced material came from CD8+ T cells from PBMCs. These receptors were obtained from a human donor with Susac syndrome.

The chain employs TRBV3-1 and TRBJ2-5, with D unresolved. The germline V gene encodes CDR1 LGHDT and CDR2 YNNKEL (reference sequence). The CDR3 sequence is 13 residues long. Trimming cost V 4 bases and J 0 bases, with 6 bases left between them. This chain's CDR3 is CASSPNDQETQYF. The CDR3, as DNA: TGTGCCAGCAGCCCGAATGACCAAGAGACCCAGTACTTC.

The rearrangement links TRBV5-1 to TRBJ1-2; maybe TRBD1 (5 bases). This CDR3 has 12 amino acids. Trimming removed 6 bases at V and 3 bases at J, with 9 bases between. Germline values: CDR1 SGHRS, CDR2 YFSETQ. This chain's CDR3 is CASIGTDYGYTF. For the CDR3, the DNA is TGCGCCAGCATAGGGACGGACTATGGCTACACCTTC.

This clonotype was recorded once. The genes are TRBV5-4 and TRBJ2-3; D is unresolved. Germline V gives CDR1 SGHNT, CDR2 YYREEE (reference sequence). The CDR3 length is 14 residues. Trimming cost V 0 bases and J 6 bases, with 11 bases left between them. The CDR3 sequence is CASSLGSRVDTQYF. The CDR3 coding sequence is TGTGCCAGCAGCTTGGGCAGTCGGGTGGATACGCAGTATTTT.

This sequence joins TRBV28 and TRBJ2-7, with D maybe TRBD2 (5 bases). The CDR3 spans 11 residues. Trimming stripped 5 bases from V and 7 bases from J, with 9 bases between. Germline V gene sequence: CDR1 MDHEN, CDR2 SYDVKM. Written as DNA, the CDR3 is TGTGCCAGCAGTGTGACTAAGGAGCAGTACTTC. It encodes CASSVTKEQYF.

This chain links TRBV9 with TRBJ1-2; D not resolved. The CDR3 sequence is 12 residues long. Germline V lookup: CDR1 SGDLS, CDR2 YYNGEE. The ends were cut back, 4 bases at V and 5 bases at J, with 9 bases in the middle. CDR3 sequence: CASSRNGYGYTF. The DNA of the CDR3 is TGTGCCAGCAGCCGGAACGGGTATGGCTACACCTTC. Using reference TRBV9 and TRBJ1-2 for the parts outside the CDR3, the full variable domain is DSGVTQTPKHLITATGQRVTLRCSPRSGDLSVYWYQQSLDQGLQFLIQYYNGEERAKGNILERFSAQQFPDLHSELNLSSLELGDSALYFCASSRNGYGYTFGSGTRLTVV.

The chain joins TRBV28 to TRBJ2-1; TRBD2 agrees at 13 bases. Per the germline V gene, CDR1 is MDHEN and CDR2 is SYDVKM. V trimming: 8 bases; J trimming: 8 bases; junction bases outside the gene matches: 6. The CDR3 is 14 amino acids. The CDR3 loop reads CASQGLAGRYEQFF. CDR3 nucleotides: TGTGCCAGCCAGGGACTAGCGGGAAGGTATGAGCAGTTCTTC. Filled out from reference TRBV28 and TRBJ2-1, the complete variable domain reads DVKVTQSSRYLVKRTGEKVFLECVQDMDHENMFWYRQDPGLGLRLIYFSYDVKMKEKGDIPEGYSVSREKKERFSLILESASTNQTSMYLCASQGLAGRYEQFFGPGTRLTVL.

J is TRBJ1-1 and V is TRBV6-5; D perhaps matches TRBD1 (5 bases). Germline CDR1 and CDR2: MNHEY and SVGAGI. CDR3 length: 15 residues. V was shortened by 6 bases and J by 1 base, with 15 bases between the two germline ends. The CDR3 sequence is CASSPSGGGNTEAFF. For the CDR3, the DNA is TGTGCCAGCAGCCCCTCCGGGGGGGGGAACACTGAAGCTTTCTTT.

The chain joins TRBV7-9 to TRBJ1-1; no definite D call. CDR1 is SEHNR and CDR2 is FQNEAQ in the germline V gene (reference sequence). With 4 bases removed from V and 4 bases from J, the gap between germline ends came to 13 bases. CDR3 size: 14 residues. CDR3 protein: CASSSTSLGTEAFF. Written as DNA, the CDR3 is TGTGCCAGCAGCTCGACCTCCCTGGGCACTGAAGCTTTCTTT. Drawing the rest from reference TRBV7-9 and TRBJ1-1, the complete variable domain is DTGVSQNPRHKITKRGQNVTFRCDPISEHNRLYWYRQTLGQGPEFLTYFQNEAQLEKSRLLSDRFSAERPKGSFSTLEIQRTEQGDSAMYLCASSSTSLGTEAFFGQGTRLTVV.

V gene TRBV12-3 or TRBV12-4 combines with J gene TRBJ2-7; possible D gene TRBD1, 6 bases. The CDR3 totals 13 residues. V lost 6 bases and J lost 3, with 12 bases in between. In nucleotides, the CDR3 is TGTGCCAGCAGGGGGGACACCGGCTACGAGCAGTACTTC. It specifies CASRGDTGYEQYF.

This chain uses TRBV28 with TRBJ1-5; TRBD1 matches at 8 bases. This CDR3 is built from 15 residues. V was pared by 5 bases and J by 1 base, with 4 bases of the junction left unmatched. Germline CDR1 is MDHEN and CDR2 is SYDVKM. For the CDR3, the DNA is TGTGCCAGCAGTCTTCGACAGGGGAGCAATCAGCCCCAGCATTTT. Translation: CASSLRQGSNQPQHF.

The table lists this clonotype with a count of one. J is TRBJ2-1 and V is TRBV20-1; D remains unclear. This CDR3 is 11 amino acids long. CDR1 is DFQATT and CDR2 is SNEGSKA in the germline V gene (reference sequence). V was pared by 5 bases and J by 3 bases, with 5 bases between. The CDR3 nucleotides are TGCAGTGCTCCTTACTACAATGAGCAGTTCTTC. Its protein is CSAPYYNEQFF.

The CDR3 is CATSDFSAGELFF. The CDR3 region has the DNA TGTGCCACCAGTGATTTCTCCGCTGGGGAGCTGTTTTTT. This rearrangement joins TRBV24-1 to TRBJ2-2; the D is unclear. V was pared by 1 base and J by 8 bases, with 7 bases between. Germline-derived CDR1 and CDR2 are KGHDR and SFDVKD. The CDR3 covers 13 residues.

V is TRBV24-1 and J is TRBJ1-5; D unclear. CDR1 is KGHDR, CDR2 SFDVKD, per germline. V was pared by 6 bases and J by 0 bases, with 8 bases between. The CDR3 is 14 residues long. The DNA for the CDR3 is TGTGCCACCAGTTTGGAGGTTAGCAATCAGCCCCAGCATTTT. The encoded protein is CATSLEVSNQPQHF.